These 4 T cell receptor beta chains were sequenced from one sample in a study of metastatic and nonmetastatic thyroid tumors. MiXCR was used by TCRdb to re-call the PCR reads. The sample holds over 15,000 clones; 30% to 35% are singletons and the top ten take approximately 10%. None of the patients had undergone any treatment ahead of thyroid surgery. Sequencing was done on a sample of blood. Every receptor here comes from a female donor with papillary thyroid cancer or a benign thyroid nodule (not recorded which). Some clones in this sample may be carry-over from other donors' samples.

This clone is classed as medium-sized (0.01 to 0.1%). This chain links TRBV6-4 with TRBJ2-7; the match to TRBD1 covers 11 bases. In germline, CDR1 is MRHNA, CDR2 SNTAGT. With 5 bases clipped from V and 4 bases from J, the junction kept 19 bases outside the gene matches. CDR3 length: 19 residues. Written as DNA, the CDR3 is TGTGCCAGCAGTCAGTTGGGGACAGGGGGTCGCCAGAGCCTTTACGAGCAGTACTTC. Its translation is CASSQLGTGGRQSLYEQYF.

This clone has ten or more counts. A read error may be the cause here, since a much bigger clone is one base away. Other DNA sequences within the sample encode an identical CDR3. The CDR3 bases are TGCGCCAGCAGCCAGGGCCCGGGACGAGACTATGGCTACACCTTC. Encoded protein: CASSQGPGRDYGYTF. This chain joins TRBV4-3 and TRBJ1-2, with D tentatively TRBD1 (5 bases). There are 15 residues in the CDR3. Germline assignment: CDR1 LGHNA and CDR2 YSLEER. V was cut by 3 bases and J by 3 bases, with 14 bases left in between.

This clone was counted a few times. This chain uses TRBV28 with TRBJ1-2; 10 nucleotides line up with TRBD1. Looked up from germline, CDR1 is MDHEN and CDR2 is SYDVKM. The ends lost 8 bases at V and 4 bases at J; junction bases unmatched: 4. CDR3 length: 13 amino acids. CDR3 region: CASRQGAIYGYTF. The CDR3 DNA is TGTGCCAGCCGACAGGGGGCGATCTATGGCTACACCTTC.

The chain combines TRBV24-1 with TRBJ2-2; 7 nucleotides line up with TRBD1. The CDR3 has 13 residues. The ends lost 11 bases at V and 7 bases at J; junction bases unmatched: 9. Germline V CDR1 and CDR2: KGHDR, SFDVKD. The CDR3 protein is CANRRGGSGELFF. CDR3 sequence (DNA): TGTGCCAACAGGAGAGGGGGCAGCGGGGAGCTGTTTTTT.